This T cell receptor beta chain was recovered during a study of lymphopenia after photon versus proton radiotherapy. Findings and limits, study-wide: After the lymphocyte nadir, photon-treated repertoires showed oligoclonal expansion, especially of CD8+ Temra cells. Larger post-nadir TCR diversity loss correlated inversely with survival in deceased patients. Photon-treated patients lost naive T cells and TCR diversity; proton-treated stayed stable.

TCRdb keeps only in-frame clones here, not all; method: immunoSEQ multiplex PCR. The table has around 29,000 clones, approximately 90% seen once. A word on this clone: Its antigen is not identified.

This CDR3 has 12 amino acids. CDR1 is SGHNT and CDR2 is YENEEA in the germline V gene. Germline trimming cut 3 bases from V and 11 bases from J; bases unmatched to any gene: 3. The chain employs TRBV11-3 and TRBJ2-1; 8 bases are shared with TRBD2. The material sequenced was peripheral blood, taken from a patient treated with proton-based radiotherapy. The TCR was taken from a woman aged 60-75 years with cholangiocarcinoma. Some clones in this sample may be carry-over from other donors' samples. The CDR3 here is CASSFTSGKQFF. CDR3 nucleotide sequence: TGTGCCAGCAGCTTCACTAGCGGTAAGCAGTTCTTC.